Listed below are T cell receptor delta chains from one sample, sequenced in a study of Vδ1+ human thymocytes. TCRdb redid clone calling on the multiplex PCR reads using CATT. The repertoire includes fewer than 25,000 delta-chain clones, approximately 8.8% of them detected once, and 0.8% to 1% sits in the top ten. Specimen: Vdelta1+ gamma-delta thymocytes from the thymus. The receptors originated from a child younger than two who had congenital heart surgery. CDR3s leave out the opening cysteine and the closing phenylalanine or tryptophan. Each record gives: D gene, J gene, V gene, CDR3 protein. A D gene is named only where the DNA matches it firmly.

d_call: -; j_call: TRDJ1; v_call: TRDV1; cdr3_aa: ALGELPSSYWEITDKLI
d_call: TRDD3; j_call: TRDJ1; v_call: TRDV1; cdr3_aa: ALGDYWGIPPYTDKLI
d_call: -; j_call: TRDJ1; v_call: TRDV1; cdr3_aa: ALGERGLTDKLI
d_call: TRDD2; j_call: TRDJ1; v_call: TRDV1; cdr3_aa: ALGEPAFLLESYTDKLI
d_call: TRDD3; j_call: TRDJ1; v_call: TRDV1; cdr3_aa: ALGELVGFLLLGEATDKLI
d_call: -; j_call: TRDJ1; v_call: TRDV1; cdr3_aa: ALGELMAVHTDKLI
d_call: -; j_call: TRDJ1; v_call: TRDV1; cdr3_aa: ALGKFLRRDKEYTDKLI
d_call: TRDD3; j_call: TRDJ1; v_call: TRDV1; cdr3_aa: ALGNISWGIPIFCTDKLI
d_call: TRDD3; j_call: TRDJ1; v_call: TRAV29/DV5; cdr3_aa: AASAALVLGDTSTDKLI
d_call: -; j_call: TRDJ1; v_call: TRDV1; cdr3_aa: ALGGLVRPLLGVSYTDKLI
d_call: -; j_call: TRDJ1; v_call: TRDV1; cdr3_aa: ALGEPDSWGHPGWGKLI
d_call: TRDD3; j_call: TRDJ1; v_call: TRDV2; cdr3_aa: ARGDWGLYTDKLI
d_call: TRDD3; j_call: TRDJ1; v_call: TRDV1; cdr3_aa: ALGELIMGDTPYTDKLI
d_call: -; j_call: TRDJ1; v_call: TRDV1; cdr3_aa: ALGATSILRLI
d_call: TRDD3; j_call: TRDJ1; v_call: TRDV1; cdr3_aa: ALGEIRPWGITDKLI
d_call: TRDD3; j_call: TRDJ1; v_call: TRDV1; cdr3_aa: ALGEVASEGIRGTDKLI
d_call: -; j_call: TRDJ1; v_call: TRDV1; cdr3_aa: ALGETPRLLKYTDKLI
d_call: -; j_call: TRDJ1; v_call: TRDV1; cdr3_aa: ALRELGGLYTDKLI
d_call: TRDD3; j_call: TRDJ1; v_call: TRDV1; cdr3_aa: ALGEVASYWGIRGQLI
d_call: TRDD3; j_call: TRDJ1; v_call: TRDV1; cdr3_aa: ALGERGGGSIAHKLI
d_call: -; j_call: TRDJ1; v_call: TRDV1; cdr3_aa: ALGEPDTSPRRGPATDKLI
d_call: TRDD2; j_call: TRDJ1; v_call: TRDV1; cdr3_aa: ALGDSFLPGGLPESITDKLI
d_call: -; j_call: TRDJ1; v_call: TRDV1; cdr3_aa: ALGELLIGVSYTDKLI
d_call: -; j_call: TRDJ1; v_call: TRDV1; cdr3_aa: ALGEWWGAYTDKLI
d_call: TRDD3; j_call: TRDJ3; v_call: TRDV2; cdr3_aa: ACDLYWGIYSSWDTRQMF
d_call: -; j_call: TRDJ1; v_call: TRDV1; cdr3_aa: ALGEGGVTDKLI
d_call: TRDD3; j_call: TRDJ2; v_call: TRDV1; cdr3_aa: ALGVTPSYLRLGGYDSLTAQLF
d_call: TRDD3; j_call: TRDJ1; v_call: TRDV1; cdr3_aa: ALGALRTGGYTDKLI
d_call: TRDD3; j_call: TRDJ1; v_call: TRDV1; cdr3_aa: ALGERSGPLGDTRYTDKLI
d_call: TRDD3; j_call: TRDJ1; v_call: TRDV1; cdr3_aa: ALGIFTPLLSSGGDSYTDKLI
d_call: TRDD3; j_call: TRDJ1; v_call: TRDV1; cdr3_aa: ALGELLDPPGIRCKLI
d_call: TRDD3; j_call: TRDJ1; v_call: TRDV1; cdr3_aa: ALGEGTPYWGIIIKLI
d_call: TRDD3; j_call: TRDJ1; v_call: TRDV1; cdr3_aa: ALGEGWGIRGLI
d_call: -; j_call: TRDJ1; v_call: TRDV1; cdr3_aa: ALACSTAPGGEYTDKLI
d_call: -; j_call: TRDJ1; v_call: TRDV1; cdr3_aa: ALGERSPPWTPRGSRADKLI
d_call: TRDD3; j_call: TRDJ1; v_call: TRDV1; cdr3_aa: ALGEKPGGYTDKLI
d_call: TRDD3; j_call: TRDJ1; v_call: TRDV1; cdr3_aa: ALGVALGGYGYTDKLI
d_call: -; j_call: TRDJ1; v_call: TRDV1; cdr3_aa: ALGEPTGWDTDKLI
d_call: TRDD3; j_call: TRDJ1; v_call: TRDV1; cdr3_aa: ALGELVDTGGYRSKLI
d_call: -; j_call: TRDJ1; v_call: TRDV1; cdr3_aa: ALGELNGRGGTDKLI
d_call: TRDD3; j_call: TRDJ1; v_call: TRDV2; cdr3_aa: ACDTYDWGIHTDKLI
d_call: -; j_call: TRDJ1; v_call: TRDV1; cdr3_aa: ALGGPLRGGEEYTDKLI
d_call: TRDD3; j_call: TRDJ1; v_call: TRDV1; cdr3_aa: ALGEPSFRLGDTSDKLI
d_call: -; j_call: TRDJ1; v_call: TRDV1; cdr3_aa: ALGPSYNGGIGDKLI
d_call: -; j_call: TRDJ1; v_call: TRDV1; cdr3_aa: ALGVPSVPLGYTDKLI
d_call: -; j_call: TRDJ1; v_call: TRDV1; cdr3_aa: ALGGERPVEGRADKLI
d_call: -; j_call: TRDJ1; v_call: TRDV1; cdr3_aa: ALGELVTWPYTDKLI
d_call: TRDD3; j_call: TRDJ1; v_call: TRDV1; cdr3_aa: ALGERDSAGDTRVTDKLI
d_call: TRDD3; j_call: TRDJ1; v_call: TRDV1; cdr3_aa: ALRVKGIPRDCTGGYRNYTDKLI
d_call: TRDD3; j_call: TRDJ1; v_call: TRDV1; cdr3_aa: ALGIDPGGYVRPDKLI
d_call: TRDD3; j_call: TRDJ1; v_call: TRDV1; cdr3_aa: ALGEPPIWGIPMGYTDKLI
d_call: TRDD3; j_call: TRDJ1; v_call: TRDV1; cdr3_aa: ALGELGDRLI
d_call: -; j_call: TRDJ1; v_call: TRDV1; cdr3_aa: ALGERWGPRTDKLI
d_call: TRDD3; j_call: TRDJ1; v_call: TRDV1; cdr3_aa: ALGDPPYHTKGGYVSDKLI
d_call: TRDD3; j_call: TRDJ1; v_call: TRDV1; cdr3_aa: ALGEQEDYAVLGISPKLI
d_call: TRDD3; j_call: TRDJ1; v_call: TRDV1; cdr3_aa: ALGELLTGGSITDKLI
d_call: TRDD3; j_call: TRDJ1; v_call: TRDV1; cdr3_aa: ALGPYFLTGGRLKYTDKLI
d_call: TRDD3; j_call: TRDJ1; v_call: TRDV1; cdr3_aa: ALGPLPTWGIGGTDKLI
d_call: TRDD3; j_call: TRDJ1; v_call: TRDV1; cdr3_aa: ALGGSLGLGDRGDTDKLI